The clone carrying this T cell receptor beta chain was recorded a few times. Authors' methods: The assay estimated nucleated cells by amplifying reference gene primers. Libraries were prepared by immunoSEQ multiplex PCR; TCRdb keeps only in-frame clonotypes and omits some of them. V, J and clone size are those of that table, while D and trimming were read from the DNA. The profile shows about 270,000 clones, roughly 90% of them singletons. The data are from a study of blood T cell repertoires in COVID-19. The wider study: PBMCs, B-cell-depleted T cells, or T cells provided the cDNA or gDNA that made up the material.

Which cohort a participant joined came from the clinical history participants gave. Someone with COVID-19 had been met by exposed participants within 2 weeks before study entry. Germline CDR1 SQVTM, CDR2 ANQGSEA. The CDR3 consists of 10 residues. V was pared by 6 bases and J by 16 bases, with 7 bases of the junction left unmatched. Sequencing used PBMCs or T cells enriched from blood (not recorded which). The receptor was derived from a man aged 35 to 55 who had been exposed to COVID-19. The gene calls are TRBV29-1 and TRBJ2-1; 9 positions agree with TRBD2. The CDR3: CSVEPSGVFF. The CDR3 coding sequence is TGCAGCGTCGAACCTAGCGGGGTTTTCTTC.